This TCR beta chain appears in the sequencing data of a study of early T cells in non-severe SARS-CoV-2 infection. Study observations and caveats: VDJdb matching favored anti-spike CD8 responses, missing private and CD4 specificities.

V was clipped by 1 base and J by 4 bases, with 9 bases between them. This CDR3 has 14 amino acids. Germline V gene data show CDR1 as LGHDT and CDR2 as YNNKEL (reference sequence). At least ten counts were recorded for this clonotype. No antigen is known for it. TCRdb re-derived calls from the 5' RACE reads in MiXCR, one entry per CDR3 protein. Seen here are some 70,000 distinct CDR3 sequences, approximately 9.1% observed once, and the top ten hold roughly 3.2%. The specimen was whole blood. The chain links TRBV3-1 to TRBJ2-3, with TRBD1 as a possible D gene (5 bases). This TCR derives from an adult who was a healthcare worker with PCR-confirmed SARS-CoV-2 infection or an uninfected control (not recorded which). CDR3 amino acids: CASSQGLGADTQYF. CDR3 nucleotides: TGTGCCAGCAGCCAAGGTTTAGGGGCAGATACGCAGTATTTT.